This TCR beta chain was captured by sequencing in a study of post-analysis software for immune sequencing data. J gave up 7 bases and V 4 bases, and 6 bases lay outside the gene matches. CDR3 length equals 16 residues. Germline CDR1 SGHVS, CDR2 FNYEAQ. This clonotype was counted only a few times. Tagging with unique molecular identifiers was a feature of the TCR beta cDNA libraries. MiXCR was run by TCRdb on the PCR reads, yielding one entry per CDR3 protein. Here the sample spans about 160,000 distinct CDR3 sequences, 35% to 40% being singletons. The sequenced sample was blood, obtained after autologous hematopoietic stem cell transplantation. The chain combines TRBV7-6 with TRBJ2-1; 14 bases are a match to TRBD2. This receptor was obtained from a girl under 18 with multiple sclerosis. The CDR3 loop is CASSSYGTSGGNEQFF. The CDR3 nucleotides are TGTGCCAGCAGCTCCTACGGGACTAGCGGGGGAAATGAGCAGTTCTTC.